This TCR beta chain was recorded in a study of T cells in Graves' hyperthyroidism and ophthalmopathy. Study at large: Specimen type is peripheral blood, collected at initial diagnosis prior to any treatment. The study's findings and limits: Progression to ophthalmopathy was predicted a median of 6.5 months early.

The CDR3 has 12 amino acids. Germline V gene sequence: CDR1 SNHLY, CDR2 FYNNEI. V shed 10 bases, J shed 5 bases, and the junction held 7 bases outside the gene matches. In this sample, this clonotype turned up many times. The antigen remains unidentified. Stable Graves' hyperthyroidism denoted no ophthalmopathy progression over 18 months. Uncontrolled infections, other autoimmune diseases, pregnancy or lactation led to exclusion of patients. Amplification of TCR beta CDR3 regions used RNA as the template. Primed by the HTBI set, a first-round RT-PCR was run on the TCR CDR3. A single record per CDR3 protein comes from TCRdb applying MiXCR to the multiplex PCR reads. The top ten clones hold more than 11% of a sample with over 500,000 distinct CDR3 sequences, less than 15% of them seen once.

Input material: blood. The receptor was derived from a woman in her thirties or forties with Graves' hyperthyroidism. The gene calls are TRBV2 and TRBJ1-1, with TRBD1 matching over 7 bases. The DNA for the CDR3 is TGTGCCACCCAGCAGGGGGAGACTGAAGCTTTCTTT. It is translated as CATQQGETEAFF.